A selection of T cell receptor beta chains follows, all from one sample in a study of CD8+CD57+ T cells in acquired aplastic anemia. TCRdb reprocessed the reads via MiXCR and lists one record per CDR3 protein. The repertoire holds about 260,000 distinct CDR3 sequences, with around 82% as singletons. Sequencing used sorted CD4+, CD8+, or CD8+CD57+ T cells (not recorded which) from PBMCs. All receptors derive from a human donor with aplastic anemia. Each CDR3 is given with its conserved first and last residue. The D gene is left open where the match is weak.

>TRBV5-6|TRBJ1-2|TRBD1
TGTGCCAGCAGCCTGGGGGAGGCAGGGGGGTACTATGGCTACACCTTC
CASSLGEAGGYYGYTF
>TRBV5-6|TRBJ2-7|-
TGTGCCAGCAGCTTGTGGTCAGAGACCTACGAGCAGTACTTC
CASSLWSETYEQYF
>TRBV7-8|TRBJ2-2|-
TGTGCCAGCAGCTTAGCGGGGAGCCGGGATACGCTTTTT
CASSLAGSRDTLF
>TRBV12-5|TRBJ1-3|-
TGTGCCAGCCCCCCCTCCCGGGTAGAACGTGGAAACACCATATATTTT
CASPPSRVERGNTIYF
>TRBV7-2|TRBJ1-2|-
TGTGCCAGCAGCTTGGCGGGGGATGGCGACGCGTATGGCTACACCTTC
CASSLAGDGDAYGYTF
>TRBV5-4|TRBJ1-2|-
TGTGCCAGCAGCTTTACTAGCGGACGGACCTATGGCTACACCTTC
CASSFTSGRTYGYTF
>TRBV12-3/TRBV12-4|TRBJ2-7|-
TGTGCCAGCAGACTCACTGACGAGCAGTACTTC
CASRLTDEQYF
>TRBV7-2|TRBJ1-2|-
TGTGCCACACAAAACGACGGAGGGTATGGCTACACCTTC
CATQNDGGYGYTF
>TRBV2|TRBJ2-7|TRBD1
TGTGCCAGCACAGGGCTGGTAGGACAGGGCGGATCCTACGAGCAGTACTTC
CASTGLVGQGGSYEQYF
>TRBV7-8|TRBJ1-1|-
TGTGCCAGCAGCTGGGGGGGAGGTCCCGATGCAAAGAATGAAGCTTTCTTT
CASSWGGGPDAKNEAFF
>TRBV20-1|TRBJ2-2|TRBD1
TGCAGTGCGACCGACAGGGGAAACACCGGGGAGCTGTTTTTT
CSATDRGNTGELFF
>TRBV5-4|TRBJ2-1|-
TGTGCCAGCAGCTTGAGTAGCGGAAACGGTCAGGATGAGCAGTTCTTC
CASSLSSGNGQDEQFF